This T cell receptor beta chain was retrieved from a study of Ad26.COV2.S vaccination and SARS-CoV-2 variants. Findings of the study overall: Vaccinees and placebo recipients showed similar non-spike TCR breadth. Analytic work on TCR breadth and depth might have understated the full extent of total T cell responses.

As for this clone: Its cognate antigen is unknown.

The CDR3 length is 13 residues. The V and J ends lost 6 bases and 8 bases respectively, with 16 bases between them. Germline CDR1 reads MNHEY; CDR2 reads SMNVEV (reference sequence). Generated by immunoSEQ multiplex PCR, the TCRdb table keeps only in-frame clones and is missing some. The sample lists over 400,000 clones, roughly 87% occurring once. The treatment denotes: some 20 received Ad26.COV2.S at low or high dose, single or two shots; about five received placebo; per-sample allocation not given. Sample collection was performed on day 63 after the first vaccine or placebo injection. This receptor was identified in a person aged 18 to 65 who received the Ad26.COV2.S COVID-19 vaccine or a placebo. The chain links TRBV27 to TRBJ1-2; tentative D call: TRBD1 (6 bases). Specimen: peripheral blood, collected in a trial of Ad26.COV2.S vaccine versus placebo. The CDR3 sequence is CASRTARGDGYTF. The CDR3 bases are TGTGCCAGCAGGACCGCCAGGGGTGACGGCTACACCTTC.